Sequencing of this T cell receptor (beta chain) was carried out in a study of spatial heterogeneity in lung cancer. This clonotype was counted at least ten times. TCRdb fed the 5' RACE reads into MiXCR, producing one record per CDR3 protein. The data contain approximately 92,000 distinct CDR3 sequences, approximately 12% of them singletons. Regarding time point: sample taken at primary tumor resection. Trimming shortened V by 2 bases and J by 1 base, and 9 bases separated the two germline ends. This CDR3 contains 15 residues. Germline loops: CDR1 SGHRS, CDR2 YFSETQ. V is TRBV5-1 and J is TRBJ2-2; the D gene could be TRBD1 or TRBD2 (5 bases each). The sample here was PBMCs, taken at surgery. This clonotype was obtained from a male donor with early-stage non-small cell lung cancer. The CDR3 sequence: CASSFLGVNTGELFF. The CDR3 coding sequence is TGCGCCAGCAGCTTCTTGGGGGTGAACACCGGGGAGCTGTTTTTT.